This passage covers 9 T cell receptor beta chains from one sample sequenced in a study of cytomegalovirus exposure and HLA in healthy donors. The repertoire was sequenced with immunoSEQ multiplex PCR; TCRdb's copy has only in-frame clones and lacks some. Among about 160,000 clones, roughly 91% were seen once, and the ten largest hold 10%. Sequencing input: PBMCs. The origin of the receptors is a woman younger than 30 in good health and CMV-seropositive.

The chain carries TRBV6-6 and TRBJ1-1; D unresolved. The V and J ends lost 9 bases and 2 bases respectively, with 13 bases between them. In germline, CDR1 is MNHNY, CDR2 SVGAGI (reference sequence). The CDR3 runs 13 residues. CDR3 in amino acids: CASTIYSNTEAFF. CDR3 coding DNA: TGTGCCAGTACAATATACAGTAACACTGAAGCTTTCTTT.

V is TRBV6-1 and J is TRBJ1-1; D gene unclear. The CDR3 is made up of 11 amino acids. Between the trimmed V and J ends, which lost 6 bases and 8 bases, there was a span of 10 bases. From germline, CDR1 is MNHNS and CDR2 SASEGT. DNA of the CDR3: TGTGCCAGCAGCTGGAGAGTAGAAGCTTTCTTT. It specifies CASSWRVEAFF.

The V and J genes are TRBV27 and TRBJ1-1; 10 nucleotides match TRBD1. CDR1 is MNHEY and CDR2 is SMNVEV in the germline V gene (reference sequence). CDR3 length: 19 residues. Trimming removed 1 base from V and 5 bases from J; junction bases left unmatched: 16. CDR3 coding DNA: TGTGCCAGCAGTTTATTAAGGGGGGACAGGGGCCCTGAGAAGACTGAAGCTTTCTTT. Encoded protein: CASSLLRGDRGPEKTEAFF.

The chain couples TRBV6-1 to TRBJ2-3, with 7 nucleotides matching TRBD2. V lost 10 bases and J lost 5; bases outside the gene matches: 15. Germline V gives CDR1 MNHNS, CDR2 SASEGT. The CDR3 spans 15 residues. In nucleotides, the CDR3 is TGTGCCACCCCAGCGGGATTCGGACCGGGAGATACGCAGTATTTT. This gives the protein CATPAGFGPGDTQYF.

In DNA form, the CDR3 reads TGTGCCAGCAGCCCCGGGACAGGGAATGAAAAACTGTTTTTT. Encoded protein: CASSPGTGNEKLFF. The chain carries TRBV7-3 and TRBJ1-4; 9 nucleotides agree with TRBD1. V shed 5 bases and J 5 bases; nucleotides not matched to a gene: 3. The CDR3 sequence is 14 residues long. Germline loops: CDR1 SGHTA, CDR2 FQGTGA.

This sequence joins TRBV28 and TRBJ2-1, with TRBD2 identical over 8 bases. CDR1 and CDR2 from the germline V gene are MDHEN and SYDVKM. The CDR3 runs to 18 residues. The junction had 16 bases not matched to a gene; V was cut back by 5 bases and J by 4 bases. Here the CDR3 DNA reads TGTGCCAGCAGTCCCTCATACGGACTAGCAGCGGGGTACAATGAGCAGTTCTTC. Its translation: CASSPSYGLAAGYNEQFF. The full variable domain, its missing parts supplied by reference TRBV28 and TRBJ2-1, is DVKVTQSSRYLVKRTGEKVFLECVQDMDHENMFWYRQDPGLGLRLIYFSYDVKMKEKGDIPEGYSVSREKKERFSLILESASTNQTSMYLCASSPSYGLAAGYNEQFFGPGTRLTVL.

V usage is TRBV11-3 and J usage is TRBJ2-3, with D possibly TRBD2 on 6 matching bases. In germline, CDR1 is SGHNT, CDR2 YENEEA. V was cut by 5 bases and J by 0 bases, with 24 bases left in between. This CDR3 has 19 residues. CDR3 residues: CASSPSLFGSPASTDTQYF. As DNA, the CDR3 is TGTGCCAGCAGCCCTTCTCTATTCGGGAGCCCCGCTAGCACAGATACGCAGTATTTT.

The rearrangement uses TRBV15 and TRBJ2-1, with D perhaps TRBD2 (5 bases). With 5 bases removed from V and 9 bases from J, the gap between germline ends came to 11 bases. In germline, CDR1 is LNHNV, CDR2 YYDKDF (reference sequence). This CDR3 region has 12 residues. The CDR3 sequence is CATSGIGVEQFF. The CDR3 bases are TGTGCCACCAGCGGCATCGGGGTTGAGCAGTTCTTC. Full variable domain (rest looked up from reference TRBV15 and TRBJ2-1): DAMVIQNPRYQVTQFGKPVTLSCSQTLNHNVMYWYQQKSSQAPKLLFHYYDKDFNNEADTPDNFQSRRPNTSFCFLDIRSPGLGDTAMYLCATSGIGVEQFFGPGTRLTVL.

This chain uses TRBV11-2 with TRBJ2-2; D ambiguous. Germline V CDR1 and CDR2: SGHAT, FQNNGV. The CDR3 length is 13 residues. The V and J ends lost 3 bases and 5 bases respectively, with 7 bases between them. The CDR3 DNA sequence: TGTGCCAGCAGCTTTGTGCGGACCGGGGAGCTGTTTTTT. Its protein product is CASSFVRTGELFF. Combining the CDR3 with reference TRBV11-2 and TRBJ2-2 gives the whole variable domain EAGVAQSPRYKIIEKRQSVAFWCNPISGHATLYWYQQILGQGPKLLIQFQNNGVVDDSQLPKDRFSAERLKGVDSTLKIQPAKLEDSAVYLCASSFVRTGELFFGEGSRLTVL.